These 22 T cell receptor beta chains share one sample of origin, sequenced in a study of blood T cell repertoires in COVID-19. Libraries were prepared by immunoSEQ multiplex PCR; TCRdb keeps only in-frame clonotypes and omits some of them. The sample has 300,000 to 450,000 clones, less than 90% seen once; the top ten hold roughly 1%. Material for sequencing was PBMCs or T cells enriched from blood (not recorded which). These receptors came from a woman younger than 45 who had recovered from COVID-19.

Details on this clone: Other DNA sequences in this specimen translate into the identical CDR3. J is TRBJ2-7 and V is TRBV3-1 (or the pseudogene TRBV3-2), with D uncertain. The germline CDR1 and CDR2 sequences are LGHDT and YNNKEL (reference sequence). CDR3 length: 12 amino acids. Between the trimmed V and J ends, which lost 0 bases and 7 bases, there was a span of 7 bases. CDR3 loop: CASSQDRREQYF. Written as DNA, the CDR3 is TGTGCCAGCAGCCAAGATCGTAGAGAGCAGTACTTC.

The rearrangement joins TRBV5-1 to TRBJ2-3; TRBD2 agrees at 10 bases. V lost 3 bases and J lost 4; bases outside the gene matches: 5. There are 15 residues in the CDR3. CDR1 and CDR2 from the germline V gene are SGHRS and YFSETQ. The chain's CDR3 is CASSSSTSGPDTQYF. As DNA, the CDR3 is TGCGCCAGCAGCTCATCGACTAGCGGGCCAGATACGCAGTATTTT.

J is TRBJ1-2 and V is TRBV12-3 or TRBV12-4; no reliable D call. V was shortened by 8 bases and J by 3 bases, with 13 bases between the two germline ends. CDR3 length equals 13 residues. CDR3 region: CASVSDIDYGYTF. CDR3 nucleotide sequence: TGTGCCAGCGTATCAGACATTGACTATGGCTACACCTTC.

V usage is TRBV11-2 and J usage is TRBJ2-7; D perhaps matches TRBD2 (5 bases). V was clipped by 5 bases and J by 5 bases, with 19 bases between them. The CDR3 sequence is 15 residues long. The germline V gene has CDR1 SGHAT and CDR2 FQNNGV. The CDR3 sequence is CASSPRTGNNDEQYF. The DNA of the CDR3 is TGTGCCAGCAGCCCACGGACTGGGAATAACGACGAGCAGTACTTC.

The chain is built from TRBV24-1 and TRBJ2-1; maybe TRBD1 (7 bases). The CDR3 runs 14 residues. Trimming cost V 8 bases and J 8 bases, with 18 bases left between them. From germline, CDR1 is KGHDR and CDR2 SFDVKD. DNA of the CDR3: TGTGCCACCACTACAGGGGACTCTCGGGATGAGCAGTTCTTC. Protein: CATTTGDSRDEQFF.

The genes are TRBV11-2 and TRBJ2-3, with TRBD1 as a possible D gene (5 bases). This CDR3 is 15 amino acids long. Germline lookup yields CDR1 SGHAT and CDR2 FQNNGV. V dropped 11 bases and J dropped 1 base, with 19 bases sitting between them. The CDR3 sequence: CAAKAGLGGTDTQYF. In DNA form, the CDR3 reads TGTGCCGCCAAAGCAGGGCTAGGGGGCACAGATACGCAGTATTTT.

V usage is TRBV19 and J usage is TRBJ1-5; TRBD1 agrees at 9 bases. J lost 3 bases, V lost 7 bases, and 4 bases had no gene match. This CDR3 has 14 residues. CDR1 and CDR2 (germline): LNHDA, SQIVND (reference sequence). The CDR3 is CASTGQGHNQPQHF. The CDR3 nucleotides read TGTGCCAGTACGGGACAGGGCCACAATCAGCCCCAGCATTTT.

This rearrangement joins TRBV7-8 to TRBJ1-2, with no clear D. V was clipped by 2 bases and J by 7 bases, with 17 bases between them. The CDR3 consists of 15 residues. CDR1 is SGHVS and CDR2 is FQNEAQ in the germline V gene. This CDR3 reads CASSLSLQTGGGYTF. CDR3 coding DNA: TGTGCCAGCAGCTTATCCCTTCAAACGGGAGGTGGCTACACCTTC.

The V call is TRBV5-1, the J call TRBJ2-3; 9 positions agree with TRBD1. In germline, CDR1 is SGHRS, CDR2 YFSETQ. J was trimmed by 2 bases and V by 4 bases; bases with no gene match: 5. The CDR3 extends over 15 amino acids. The CDR3 protein is CASSEGQGPTDTQYF. CDR3 nucleotide sequence: TGCGCCAGCAGCGAGGGACAGGGACCCACAGATACGCAGTATTTT.

In this sample, this clone turned up a few times. The chain carries TRBV6-2 or TRBV6-3 and TRBJ2-2, with 7 bases aligning to TRBD2. This CDR3 has 15 residues. The J segment lost 6 bases and the V segment lost 6 bases, leaving 10 bases of the junction unmatched. Germline V gene data show CDR1 as MNHEY and CDR2 as SVGEGT. In DNA form, the CDR3 reads TGTGCCAGCAGCCCAACCGGGGGGACGTCCGGGGAGCTGTTTTTT. Residues: CASSPTGGTSGELFF.

For this clone: One end of the junction is discordant with germline, which a read error may explain. The chain combines TRBV6-5 with TRBJ1-2; tentative D call: TRBD1 (6 bases). Looked up from germline, CDR1 is MNHEY and CDR2 is SVGAGI. The CDR3 is 11 amino acids. The chain's CDR3 is CASSSLGQPSF. CDR3 in DNA: TGTGCCAGCAGTTCCCTAGGACAGCCGAGCTTC.

This clone was counted between two and nine times. This chain connects TRBV28 to TRBJ2-1, with TRBD2 identical over 8 bases. Per germline, CDR1 MDHEN and CDR2 SYDVKM. This CDR3 spans 14 amino acids. V trimming: 8 bases; J trimming: 7 bases; junction bases outside the gene matches: 10. CDR3 DNA sequence: TGTGCCAGCGTCGCGGGGGGAGACGGGAATGAGCAGTTCTTC. Its translation is CASVAGGDGNEQFF.

The chain recombines TRBV9 with TRBJ1-4; 11 bases align to TRBD1. CDR3 length equals 15 residues. Germline V gene sequence: CDR1 SGDLS, CDR2 YYNGEE. The trim removed 2 bases at V and 8 bases at J, leaving 5 bases unmatched. The CDR3 here is CASSVEDRGREKLFF. The CDR3 region has the DNA TGTGCCAGCAGCGTCGAGGACAGGGGGCGCGAAAAACTGTTTTTT.

V usage is TRBV6-2 or TRBV6-3 and J usage is TRBJ1-1; 9 bases are shared with TRBD1. The CDR3 totals 18 residues. Germline lookup yields CDR1 MNHEY and CDR2 SVGEGT. V was clipped by 6 bases and J by 2 bases; unmatched bases: 16. The CDR3 bases are TGTGCCAGCAGCCCTAGGCCCCGACAGGGGGTTATTAACACTGAAGCTTTCTTT. Translating it yields CASSPRPRQGVINTEAFF.

This chain links TRBV6-5 with TRBJ1-6; the D gene is possibly TRBD1 (6 bases). V shed 9 bases and J shed 11 bases, with 17 bases lying between them. This CDR3 contains 13 residues. The germline V gene encodes CDR1 MNHEY and CDR2 SVGAGI. The DNA for the CDR3 is TGTGCCAGTTCATCAGGGGAAGGAGCACCCCTCCACTTT. This encodes CASSSGEGAPLHF.

The J gene is TRBJ2-3, the V gene TRBV3-1 (or the pseudogene TRBV3-2), with 7 bases that match TRBD2. V lost 1 base, J lost 4 bases, and 8 bases stayed unmatched. The length of the CDR3 is 16 residues. In germline, CDR1 is LGHDT, CDR2 YNNKEL (reference sequence). Written as DNA, the CDR3 is TGTGCCAGCAGCCAAGGTCTCGGGGGGAGGGCAGATACGCAGTATTTT. Translation: CASSQGLGGRADTQYF.

The chain joins TRBV19 to TRBJ2-7; 10 bases fit TRBD1. V shed 3 bases and J 1 base; nucleotides not matched to a gene: 3. The CDR3 sequence is 15 residues long. Germline V CDR1 and CDR2: LNHDA, SQIVND (reference sequence). The CDR3 bases are TGTGCCAGTAGTATGTTGGGACAGGGGTCCTACGAGCAGTACTTC. Translated: CASSMLGQGSYEQYF.

The rearrangement links TRBV29-1 to TRBJ1-1; the match to TRBD1 covers 9 bases. Germline V gene data show CDR1 as SQVTM and CDR2 as ANQGSEA. The trim removed 3 bases at V and 3 bases at J, leaving 5 bases unmatched. CDR3 size: 14 residues. CDR3 nucleotide sequence: TGCAGCGTTGACTGGGGACAGGGTTACACTGAAGCTTTCTTT. Protein: CSVDWGQGYTEAFF.

This chain links TRBV30 with TRBJ2-7, with D perhaps matching TRBD1 (5 bases). CDR3 size: 12 residues. CDR1 and CDR2 (germline): GTSNPN, SVGIG (reference sequence). Deletions cut 1 base from V and 6 bases from J, with 10 bases between. This CDR3 is CAWSDGRVEQYF. Written as DNA, the CDR3 is TGTGCCTGGAGTGATGGCAGGGTCGAGCAGTACTTC.

V and J are TRBV11-2 and TRBJ1-5, with D hard to call. V lost 1 base and J lost 0, with 10 bases in between. Per germline, CDR1 SGHAT and CDR2 FQNNGV. The CDR3 contains 16 residues. The CDR3 DNA is TGTGCCAGCAGCTTAGGAGGCCACACTAGCAATCAGCCCCAGCATTTT. It codes for CASSLGGHTSNQPQHF. Complete variable domain (other parts from reference TRBV11-2 and TRBJ1-5): EAGVAQSPRYKIIEKRQSVAFWCNPISGHATLYWYQQILGQGPKLLIQFQNNGVVDDSQLPKDRFSAERLKGVDSTLKIQPAKLEDSAVYLCASSLGGHTSNQPQHFGDGTRLSIL.

The V call is TRBV19, the J call TRBJ1-6, with a possible D match to TRBD1 (5 bases). Trimming shortened V by 6 bases and J by 8 bases, and 8 bases separated the two germline ends. This CDR3 has 12 amino acids. Germline CDR1 is LNHDA and CDR2 is SQIVND (reference sequence). The CDR3 loop reads CASRTRDSPLHF. The DNA for the CDR3 is TGTGCCAGTAGGACCAGGGATTCACCCCTCCACTTT.

The chain couples TRBV29-1 to TRBJ1-1; 10 bases are a match to TRBD1. Germline V gives CDR1 SQVTM, CDR2 ANQGSEA. CDR3 length equals 13 residues. The V and J ends lost 4 bases and 4 bases, in that order; junction bases with no gene match: 3. CDR3 residues: CSVGDRGSTEAFF. The CDR3 DNA reads as TGCAGCGTTGGGGACAGGGGCTCCACTGAAGCTTTCTTT.